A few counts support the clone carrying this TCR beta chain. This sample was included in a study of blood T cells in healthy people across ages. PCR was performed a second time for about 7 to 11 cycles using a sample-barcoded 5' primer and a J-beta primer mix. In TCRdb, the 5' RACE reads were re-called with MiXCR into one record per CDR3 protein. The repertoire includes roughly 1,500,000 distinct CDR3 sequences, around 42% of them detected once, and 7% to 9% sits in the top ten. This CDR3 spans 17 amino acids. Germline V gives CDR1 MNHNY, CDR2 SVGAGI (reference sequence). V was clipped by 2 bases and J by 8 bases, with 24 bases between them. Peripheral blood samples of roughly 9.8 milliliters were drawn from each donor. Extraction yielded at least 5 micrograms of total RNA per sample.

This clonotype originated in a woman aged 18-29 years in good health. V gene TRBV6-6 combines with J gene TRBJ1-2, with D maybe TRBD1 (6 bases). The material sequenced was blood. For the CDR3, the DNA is TGTGCCAGCAGTTACCCGCTACAGGGAAGCGGGGATTACGGCTACACCTTC. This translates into CASSYPLQGSGDYGYTF.